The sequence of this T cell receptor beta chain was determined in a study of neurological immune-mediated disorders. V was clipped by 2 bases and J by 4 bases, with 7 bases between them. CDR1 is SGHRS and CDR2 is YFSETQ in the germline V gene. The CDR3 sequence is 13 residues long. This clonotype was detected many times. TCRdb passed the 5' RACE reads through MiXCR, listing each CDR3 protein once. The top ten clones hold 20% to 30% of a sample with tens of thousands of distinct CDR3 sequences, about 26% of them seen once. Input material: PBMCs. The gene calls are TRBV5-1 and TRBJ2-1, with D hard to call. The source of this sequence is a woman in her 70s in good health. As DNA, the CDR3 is TGCGCCAGCAGCTTTGCAGGTTACAATGAGCAGTTCTTC. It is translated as CASSFAGYNEQFF.